This T cell receptor (beta chain) is drawn from a study of blood T cell repertoires in COVID-19. Looking at the study overall: COVID-19 samples from acute and convalescent phases originated in the United States, Italy and Spain.

Under the authors' procedure: Amplifying reference gene primers gave estimates of nucleated cell counts. Libraries were prepared by immunoSEQ multiplex PCR; TCRdb keeps only in-frame clonotypes and omits some of them. The DNA gave D and trimming, while V, J and clone size come from that table. Counted here are 100,000 to 150,000 clones, roughly 91% occurring once; the ten biggest clones make up less than 5.5%. CDR3 size: 18 residues. Trimming at V came to 5 bases and at J to 3 bases, leaving 15 bases not matched to a gene. In germline, CDR1 is SGHVS, CDR2 FNYEAQ. The chain combines TRBV7-6 with TRBJ2-5, with TRBD2 matching over 10 bases. The TCR sequence derives from a man in his sixties with COVID-19, enrolled during active disease. What was sequenced was peripheral blood. CDR3 protein: CASSRVSLAGEIKETQYF. CDR3 in DNA: TGTGCCAGCAGCAGAGTGAGTCTAGCGGGGGAGATTAAAGAGACCCAGTACTTC.